A single sample is the source of the 15 T cell receptor beta chains below, sequenced in a study of blood T cells in healthy people across ages. A sample-barcoded 5' primer and a J-beta primer mix were used in a second PCR of roughly 7 to 11 cycles. TCRdb reprocessed the 5' RACE reads with MiXCR, giving one entry per CDR3 protein. The repertoire includes roughly 700,000 distinct CDR3 sequences, just under 25% of them detected once, and more than 7.5% sits in the top ten. This sample also belongs to another study, concerning T cells of mothers and their children.

Sequencing was performed on blood. Receptors originate from a boy between 10 and 17 years old in good health.

The chain links TRBV7-2 to TRBJ2-7; D gene uncertain. CDR1 and CDR2 from the germline V gene are SGHTA and FQGNSA. Trimming cost V 5 bases and J 7 bases, with 21 bases left between them. The CDR3 is 15 amino acids. In DNA form, the CDR3 reads TGTGCCAGCAGCGATAGCCCCCTAACTCCCCTGGAGCAGTACTTC. Its translation: CASSDSPLTPLEQYF.

The chain is built from TRBV7-2 and TRBJ2-4; 10 bases line up with TRBD1. The germline V gene encodes CDR1 SGHTA and CDR2 FQGNSA. The J segment lost 7 bases and the V segment lost 1 base, leaving 1 base of the junction unmatched. This CDR3 has 14 amino acids. CDR3: CASSLGGQGNIQYF. The CDR3 region has the DNA TGTGCCAGCAGCTTAGGGGGACAGGGGAACATTCAGTACTTC. Supplemented by reference TRBV7-2 and TRBJ2-4, the full variable domain reads GAGVSQSPSNKVTEKGKDVELRCDPISGHTALYWYRQSLGQGLEFLIYFQGNSAPDKSGLPSDRFSAERTGGSVSTLTIQRTQQEDSAVYLCASSLGGQGNIQYFGAGTRLSVL.

This clonotype appeared a few times. This chain connects TRBV3-1 to TRBJ1-5; no firm D call. The CDR3 has 13 amino acids. Germline V gene lookup returns CDR1 LGHDT and CDR2 YNNKEL (reference sequence). V was clipped by 4 bases and J by 6 bases, with 10 bases between them. This CDR3 reads CASSRKGGQPQHF. For the CDR3, the DNA is TGTGCCAGCAGCCGTAAAGGAGGTCAGCCCCAGCATTTT.

V gene TRBV6-1 combines with J gene TRBJ2-7; 10 positions match TRBD1. Germline trimming cut 4 bases from V and 5 bases from J; bases unmatched to any gene: 8. Germline-derived CDR1 and CDR2 are MNHNS and SASEGT. This CDR3 has 15 residues. The CDR3 protein is CASSAGDRGYHEQYF. In DNA form, the CDR3 reads TGTGCCAGCAGTGCTGGGGACAGGGGTTACCACGAGCAGTACTTC.

Details on this clonotype: Mismatch with germline at one junction end may stem from a read error. The gene calls are TRBV3-1 and TRBJ1-4; D uncertain. This CDR3 comprises 14 residues. Looked up from germline, CDR1 is LGHDT and CDR2 is YNNKEL (reference sequence). CDR3 in amino acids: CASSQTPSGQPPIF. CDR3 bases: TGTGCCAGCAGCCAAACCCCCTCCGGGCAGCCCCCCATTTTT.

The chain employs TRBV27 and TRBJ1-3, with a possible D match to TRBD1 (6 bases). V lost 2 bases and J 2 bases, leaving 10 bases between the germline ends. This CDR3 has 15 residues. The germline V gene encodes CDR1 MNHEY and CDR2 SMNVEV (reference sequence). Here the CDR3 reads CASSLVEGAGNTIYF. CDR3 DNA sequence: TGTGCCAGCAGTTTAGTAGAGGGGGCTGGAAACACCATATATTTT.

As for this clonotype: As the CDR3 is not closed by the conserved phenylalanine or tryptophan, this likely results from a read error. The chain carries TRBV11-2 and TRBJ2-5, with D tentatively TRBD1 or TRBD2 (5 bases each). CDR3 length: 12 amino acids. CDR1 and CDR2 from the germline V gene are SGHAT and FQNNGV. The V gene lost 4 bases and the J gene lost 5 bases, with 8 bases spanning the gap. CDR3 residues: CASSWGTETQYL. For the CDR3, the DNA is TGTGCCAGCAGCTGGGGGACGGAGACCCAGTACCTC.

The V and J genes are TRBV29-1 and TRBJ2-4; tentative D call: TRBD2 (5 bases). There are 13 residues in the CDR3. Germline V lookup: CDR1 SQVTM, CDR2 ANQGSEA. Deletions cut 5 bases from V and 6 bases from J, with 14 bases between. CDR3 DNA: TGCAGCGTTTATCCCCCGGGGTCAAACATTCAGTACTTC. This gives the protein CSVYPPGSNIQYF. The variable domain in full, with the rest retrieved from reference TRBV29-1 and TRBJ2-4, is SAVISQKPSRDICQRGTSLTIQCQVDSQVTMMFWYRQQPGQSLTLIATANQGSEATYESGFVIDKFPISRPNLTFSTLTVSNMSPEDSSIYLCSVYPPGSNIQYFGAGTRLSVL.

This clonotype has a handful of counts. The chain has TRBV12-3 or TRBV12-4 and TRBJ1-4; perhaps TRBD1 as D (6 bases). V dropped 6 bases and J dropped 14 bases, with 34 bases sitting between them. The CDR3 sequence is 18 residues long. Here the CDR3 DNA reads TGTGCCAGCAGAATCTCACCGGTGCGGGGGCGGGAGGGGTCGACCCTGTTTTTT. Residues: CASRISPVRGREGSTLFF.

V gene TRBV14 combines with J gene TRBJ2-5; 8 bases match TRBD2. The J call is uncertain, as TRBJ2-1 better fits the DNA end. The length of the CDR3 is 18 residues. The germline gives CDR1 SGHDN, CDR2 FVKESK. The CDR3: CASSQDIKVAGYSDEQFF. CDR3 in DNA: TGTGCCAGCAGCCAAGACATTAAGGTAGCGGGATATAGCGATGAGCAGTTCTTC.

The CDR3 nucleotides read TGTGCCAGCGGGCGTTTTTTCTACAATGAGCAGTTCTTC. It is translated as CASGRFFYNEQFF. This chain joins TRBV27 and TRBJ2-1, with D uncertain. Between the trimmed V and J ends, which lost 8 bases and 3 bases, there was a span of 11 bases. The CDR3 is 13 amino acids. Looked up from germline, CDR1 is MNHEY and CDR2 is SMNVEV (reference sequence).

This clonotype was counted a few times. The J gene is TRBJ2-5, the V gene TRBV6-5, with unresolved D. The CDR3 is made up of 12 amino acids. Germline CDR1 is MNHEY and CDR2 is SVGAGI. Between the trimmed V and J ends, which lost 10 bases and 4 bases, there was a span of 13 bases. In DNA, the CDR3 is TGTGCCACCACATCGCCCCGAGAGACCCAGTACTTC. As protein: CATTSPRETQYF.

The chain has TRBV6-2 or TRBV6-3 and TRBJ2-1; D not certain. V lost 8 bases, J lost 4 bases, and 15 bases lay in between. This CDR3 region has 14 residues. Germline V gives CDR1 MNHEY, CDR2 SVGEGT. The CDR3 is CASRKWVQYNEQFF. Written as DNA, the CDR3 is TGTGCCAGCCGAAAATGGGTACAGTACAATGAGCAGTTCTTC.

The V gene is TRBV29-1, the J gene TRBJ2-7; D gene uncertain. V lost 4 bases, J lost 3 bases, and 13 bases lay in between. The germline CDR1 and CDR2 sequences are SQVTM and ANQGSEA. The CDR3 has 13 residues. CDR3: CSVGPQIGYEQYF. For the CDR3, the DNA is TGCAGCGTTGGGCCCCAAATTGGCTACGAGCAGTACTTC.

The rearrangement uses TRBV6-5 and TRBJ2-7; D possibly corresponds to TRBD1 (6 bases). V was cut by 6 bases and J by 6 bases, with 12 bases left in between. The CDR3 spans 12 residues. Germline assignment: CDR1 MNHEY and CDR2 SVGAGI. This CDR3 reads CASRQGPVEQYF. CDR3 DNA sequence: TGTGCCAGCAGACAGGGCCCCGTCGAGCAGTACTTC.